The 32 T cell receptor beta chains below all came from one sample that was sequenced in a study of shared clonotypes between healthy human individuals. TCRdb keeps only in-frame clones here, not all; method: immunoSEQ multiplex PCR. The repertoire has 600,000 to 700,000 clones, approximately 73% of them found once; the top ten carry around 1.7%. The sample comprised memory CD4+ T cells sorted from blood. The sample's subset: CD45RA-negative fraction. Receptors originate from a woman aged 25 to 39 in good health.

This clone was observed many times. This chain connects TRBV14 to TRBJ2-5; 9 bases agree with TRBD2. The V and J ends lost 1 base and 7 bases, in that order; junction bases with no gene match: 10. CDR1 and CDR2 (germline): SGHDN, FVKESK. The CDR3 spans 16 residues. CDR3 region: CASSQALAGMMGTQYF. CDR3 coding DNA: TGTGCCAGCAGCCAAGCGCTAGCGGGGATGATGGGGACCCAGTACTTC.

The table lists this clone with a few counts. The chain carries TRBV5-1 and TRBJ2-5, with 9 positions matching TRBD1. The CDR3 length is 15 residues. The germline CDR1 and CDR2 sequences are SGHRS and YFSETQ. The V and J ends lost 4 bases and 4 bases, in that order; junction bases with no gene match: 8. CDR3 bases: TGCGCCAGCAGCATGGGACAGGGTTTGGGAGAGACCCAGTACTTC. Protein: CASSMGQGLGETQYF.

This chain connects TRBV5-1 to TRBJ2-3; the match to TRBD2 covers 9 bases. This CDR3 region has 15 residues. The V gene end was trimmed by 0 bases and the J gene end by 4 bases; junction bases not matched to a gene: 3. The germline V gene has CDR1 SGHRS and CDR2 YFSETQ. CDR3 in amino acids: CASSLEAGGSDTQYF. The CDR3 DNA is TGCGCCAGCAGCTTGGAAGCGGGAGGTTCAGATACGCAGTATTTT.

The chain couples TRBV6-6 to TRBJ1-5; no definite D call. The V gene lost 5 bases and the J gene lost 2 bases, with 16 bases spanning the gap. CDR3 length equals 16 residues. In germline, CDR1 is MNHNY, CDR2 SVGAGI (reference sequence). The CDR3 DNA follows: TGTGCCAGCAGTGGGCGGACGGGGATGGGCAATCAGCCCCAGCATTTT. This codes for CASSGRTGMGNQPQHF.

The chain carries TRBV15 and TRBJ1-1; 9 positions match TRBD1. The CDR3 is made up of 16 amino acids. V lost 2 bases, J lost 3 bases, and 7 bases stayed unmatched. Looked up from germline, CDR1 is LNHNV and CDR2 is YYDKDF (reference sequence). For the CDR3, the DNA is TGTGCCACCAGCAGAAAGAAGACAGGGGGGGACACTGAAGCTTTCTTT. It encodes CATSRKKTGGDTEAFF.

The V call is TRBV5-6, the J call TRBJ2-1; D could derive from TRBD1 or TRBD2 (6 bases each). The CDR3 has 17 residues. Germline V gene data show CDR1 as SGHDT and CDR2 as YYEEEE. V lost 4 bases, J lost 2 bases, and 19 bases lay in between. The CDR3 DNA sequence: TGTGCCAGCAGCAAAGACCGGGGGCGGCTAGCCTACAATGAGCAGTTCTTC. It specifies CASSKDRGRLAYNEQFF.

The rearrangement uses TRBV5-4 and TRBJ2-3; D is undetermined. The CDR3 totals 13 residues. In germline, CDR1 is SGHNT, CDR2 YYREEE (reference sequence). V was shortened by 0 bases and J by 6 bases, with 8 bases between the two germline ends. The CDR3 region has the DNA TGTGCCAGCAGCTTGGGCTCCCTTGATACGCAGTATTTT. Protein sequence: CASSLGSLDTQYF.

The chain combines TRBV28 with TRBJ2-5, with TRBD1 matching over 7 bases. The CDR3 has 14 amino acids. Per germline, CDR1 MDHEN and CDR2 SYDVKM. The junction had 10 bases not matched to a gene; V was cut back by 8 bases and J by 4 bases. The CDR3 DNA reads TGTGCCAGCTCCACGGGACAGAATCGAGAGACCCAGTACTTC. This gives the protein CASSTGQNRETQYF.

This clone was found a few times. The same CDR3 arises from other DNA sequences in this sample as well. This chain joins TRBV6-6 and TRBJ2-7; D might be TRBD2 (6 bases). CDR3 length: 15 residues. Germline V CDR1 and CDR2: MNHNY, SVGAGI (reference sequence). Trimming removed 0 bases from V and 0 bases from J, with 9 bases in between. The CDR3 spells CASSYSSGSSYEQYF. CDR3 in DNA: TGTGCCAGCAGTTACTCTAGCGGAAGCTCCTACGAGCAGTACTTC.

The V gene is TRBV5-8, the J gene TRBJ2-3; the D gene is possibly TRBD2 (6 bases). The CDR3 loop spans 14 amino acids. CDR1 and CDR2 from the germline V gene are SGHTS and YDEGEE. Trimming took 3 bases from V and 2 from J, leaving 10 bases between them. The CDR3 DNA is TGTGCCAGCAGCTCGGGAGTCCACACAGATACGCAGTATTTT. Residues: CASSSGVHTDTQYF.

The chain recombines TRBV27 with TRBJ1-6; D remains ambiguous. V lost 2 bases and J lost 6, with 11 bases in between. The CDR3 length is 15 residues. Germline lookup yields CDR1 MNHEY and CDR2 SMNVEV (reference sequence). The CDR3 is CASSLGSASNSPLHF. The CDR3, as DNA: TGTGCCAGCAGTTTAGGATCCGCAAGTAATTCACCCCTCCACTTT.

This clone was counted ten times or more. The V and J genes are TRBV4-2 and TRBJ1-1, with 8 bases that match TRBD1. Trimming at V came to 7 bases and at J to 1 base, leaving 5 bases not matched to a gene. The CDR3 runs to 14 residues. Germline lookup yields CDR1 LGHNA and CDR2 YNFKEQ. This chain's CDR3 is CASKSTGANTEAFF. In DNA form, the CDR3 reads TGTGCCAGCAAATCGACAGGGGCGAACACTGAAGCTTTCTTT.

The V call is TRBV27, the J call TRBJ2-7; D remains ambiguous. The V end lost 5 bases, the J end lost 0 bases, and 11 bases lay between the germline ends. The CDR3 totals 14 residues. The V gene's germline CDR1 is MNHEY and CDR2 SMNVEV (reference sequence). The CDR3 region is CASSPSWDSYEQYF. The CDR3 region has the DNA TGTGCCAGCAGTCCCTCCTGGGACTCCTACGAGCAGTACTTC.

In the case of this clone: One end of the junction is discordant with germline, which a read error may explain. V gene TRBV18 combines with J gene TRBJ2-7; no clear D gene. Germline assignment: CDR1 KGHSH and CDR2 LQKENI. The CDR3 runs to 12 residues. CDR3 sequence reads: CASSPSSFEQYF. Here the CDR3 DNA reads TGTGCCAGCTCACCATCGTCCTTCGAGCAGTACTTC.

The table lists this clone with a few counts. The rearrangement links TRBV5-6 to TRBJ2-7; tentatively, D is TRBD2 (7 bases). Per the germline V gene, CDR1 is SGHDT and CDR2 is YYEEEE. Trimming removed 0 bases at V and 3 bases at J, with 10 bases between. This CDR3 is built from 14 residues. CDR3 sequence (DNA): TGTGCCAGCAGCTTGGGGCGGGGGCGCTACGAGCAGTACTTC. This sequence encodes CASSLGRGRYEQYF.

Concerning this clone: Other DNA sequences in this sample translate to the same CDR3. The chain uses TRBV6-1 and TRBJ1-5; D ambiguous. Germline V lookup: CDR1 MNHNS, CDR2 SASEGT. Trimming took 4 bases from V and 5 from J, leaving 9 bases between them. The CDR3 is made up of 13 amino acids. Here the CDR3 DNA reads TGTGCCAGCAGTGGAAATAGAGATCAGCCCCAGCATTTT. As protein: CASSGNRDQPQHF.

This sequence joins TRBV6-1 and TRBJ2-2; perhaps TRBD2 as D (5 bases). CDR1 is MNHNS and CDR2 is SASEGT in the germline V gene. Trimming left V 3 bases short and J 6 bases short, with 14 bases between. CDR3 size: 15 residues. The CDR3 region has the DNA TGTGCCAGCAGTGAGTCGGGGATCTGGGCCGGGGAGCTGTTTTTT. Its protein product is CASSESGIWAGELFF.

The chain is built from TRBV7-9 and TRBJ2-2; D is unresolved. Germline values: CDR1 SEHNR, CDR2 FQNEAQ (reference sequence). The V and J ends lost 4 bases and 2 bases respectively, with 14 bases between them. The CDR3 is made up of 16 amino acids. CDR3 sequence reads: CASSSRIGSNTGELFF. CDR3 in DNA: TGTGCCAGCAGCTCCCGGATAGGGTCTAACACCGGGGAGCTGTTTTTT.

The chain carries TRBV28 and TRBJ1-5; maybe TRBD1 (5 bases). Trimming cost V 8 bases and J 7 bases, with 15 bases left between them. CDR1 and CDR2 from the germline V gene are MDHEN and SYDVKM. The CDR3 has 13 residues. In DNA form, the CDR3 reads TGTGCCAGCTCCCGGGGGTTTGTGCAGCCCCAGCATTTT. Translating it yields CASSRGFVQPQHF.

V and J are TRBV5-1 and TRBJ2-3; D gene uncertain. Germline CDR1 is SGHRS and CDR2 is YFSETQ. The CDR3 extends over 15 amino acids. The germline V and J ends were trimmed by 0 bases and 1 base, with 9 bases remaining between them. The CDR3 nucleotides read TGCGCCAGCAGCTTGGCCGTAATCCGCACAGATACGCAGTATTTT. It codes for CASSLAVIRTDTQYF.

The CDR3 sequence: CASRQDRLAGRETQYF. The CDR3, as DNA: TGTGCCAGCCGACAAGACCGACTAGCGGGACGAGAGACCCAGTACTTC. This chain connects TRBV2 to TRBJ2-5, with 11 bases fitting TRBD2. The CDR3 is 16 residues long. The V segment lost 8 bases and the J segment 4 bases; nucleotides outside the gene matches: 12. Per germline, CDR1 SNHLY and CDR2 FYNNEI.

The chain joins TRBV19 to TRBJ1-5; D not certain. V lost 0 bases, J lost 6 bases, and 12 bases lay in between. Germline values: CDR1 LNHDA, CDR2 SQIVND (reference sequence). The CDR3 is 15 residues long. CDR3 nucleotides: TGTGCCAGTAGTATAGAAGCCTCCGGAACTCAGCCCCAGCATTTT. Translating gives CASSIEASGTQPQHF.

This sequence joins TRBV6-6 and TRBJ1-1; D gene uncertain. The CDR3 contains 13 residues. Trimming removed 0 bases from V and 4 bases from J, with 6 bases in between. Germline values: CDR1 MNHNY, CDR2 SVGAGI (reference sequence). CDR3: CASSYSQLTEAFF. CDR3 bases: TGTGCCAGCAGTTACTCGCAGCTCACTGAAGCTTTCTTT.

CDR3 nucleotide sequence: TGTGCCTGGACTACGAGCGGGGGTCACACAGATACGCAGTATTTT. Amino acids: CAWTTSGGHTDTQYF. The chain joins TRBV30 to TRBJ2-3, with TRBD2 identical over 8 bases. The CDR3 totals 15 residues. J lost 2 bases, V lost 4 bases, and 8 bases had no gene match. The germline V gene encodes CDR1 GTSNPN and CDR2 SVGIG (reference sequence).

V gene TRBV19 combines with J gene TRBJ1-2; possibly TRBD1 for D (6 bases). V lost 4 bases and J 0 bases, leaving 15 bases between the germline ends. This CDR3 comprises 16 residues. Germline V CDR1 and CDR2: LNHDA, SQIVND (reference sequence). DNA for the CDR3: TGTGCCAGTAGTAACCCCCAGGGGATACCTAACTATGGCTACACCTTC. Protein: CASSNPQGIPNYGYTF.

The chain is built from TRBV30 and TRBJ1-4; D is undetermined. With 1 base removed from V and 2 bases from J, the gap between germline ends came to 5 bases. This CDR3 is 13 amino acids long. Germline V CDR1 and CDR2: GTSNPN, SVGIG (reference sequence). The DNA of the CDR3 is TGTGCCTGGAGTGGAGGGACTAATGAAAAACTGTTTTTT. Translation: CAWSGGTNEKLFF.

The chain uses TRBV9 and TRBJ1-3; TRBD1 might be the D (5 bases). CDR3 length equals 15 residues. Germline V CDR1 and CDR2: SGDLS, YYNGEE. V dropped 4 bases and J dropped 6 bases, with 17 bases sitting between them. The CDR3 DNA reads TGTGCCAGCAGCAATCCCCCAGGGCTTCCAAACACCATATATTTT. Protein: CASSNPPGLPNTIYF.

J is TRBJ2-4 and V is TRBV4-2; TRBD2 aligns across 9 bases. Germline V gene data show CDR1 as LGHNA and CDR2 as YNFKEQ. The CDR3 length is 14 residues. Germline trimming cut 3 bases from V and 8 bases from J; bases unmatched to any gene: 5. The CDR3 region is CASSHSGSLDIQYF. The CDR3 nucleotides read TGTGCCAGCAGCCATAGCGGGAGCTTGGACATTCAGTACTTC.

The sample holds one count of this clone. The chain links TRBV4-1 to TRBJ1-5; a weak D match, TRBD1 (6 bases). Trimming cost V 2 bases and J 5 bases, with 16 bases left between them. There are 16 residues in the CDR3. The germline V gene has CDR1 MGHRA and CDR2 YSYEKL. The chain's CDR3 is CASSQRFTAGDQPQHF. The CDR3 DNA follows: TGCGCCAGCAGCCAACGTTTTACTGCAGGGGATCAGCCCCAGCATTTT.

This clone has only a few counts. This chain joins TRBV28 and TRBJ1-4; TRBD1 is a possible D gene (6 bases). Per germline, CDR1 MDHEN and CDR2 SYDVKM. The germline V and J ends were trimmed by 4 bases and 0 bases, with 15 bases remaining between them. The CDR3 length is 17 residues. Here the CDR3 DNA reads TGTGCCAGCAGTTCGGCCGGGGGGCTAACAACTAATGAAAAACTGTTTTTT. This encodes CASSSAGGLTTNEKLFF. The variable domain in full, completed from reference TRBV28 and TRBJ1-4, reads DVKVTQSSRYLVKRTGEKVFLECVQDMDHENMFWYRQDPGLGLRLIYFSYDVKMKEKGDIPEGYSVSREKKERFSLILESASTNQTSMYLCASSSAGGLTTNEKLFFGSGTQLSVL.

The genes are TRBV7-6 and TRBJ1-3; D not certain. V lost 7 bases and J 4 bases, leaving 26 bases between the germline ends. The CDR3 runs 18 residues. Germline CDR1 is SGHVS and CDR2 is FNYEAQ. The CDR3 sequence is CASIQKGQYKVKGNTIYF. The CDR3 nucleotides read TGTGCCAGCATCCAAAAAGGCCAATATAAGGTGAAAGGAAACACCATATATTTT.

V gene TRBV7-2 combines with J gene TRBJ1-3; D remains unclear. The CDR3 has 14 amino acids. V was cut by 5 bases and J by 0 bases, with 8 bases left in between. CDR1 is SGHTA, CDR2 FQGNSA, per germline. This CDR3 is CASSPSSSGNTIYF. As DNA, the CDR3 is TGTGCCAGCAGCCCGAGTAGCTCTGGAAACACCATATATTTT.